The 24 T cell receptor beta chains reported below all come from one sample, sequenced in a study of blood T cell repertoires in COVID-19. Profiling relied on immunoSEQ multiplex PCR, and the TCRdb table lists in-frame clones only, not all of them. The sample has 150,000 to 200,000 clones, about 87% seen once. Sequenced sample: peripheral blood. Every receptor here comes from a man between 18 and 35 years old with active or convalescent COVID-19.

This chain connects TRBV2 to TRBJ1-4, with 8 positions matching TRBD1. CDR3 length equals 14 residues. Germline-derived CDR1 and CDR2 are SNHLY and FYNNEI. Unmatched junction bases numbered 5, after V lost 6 bases and J lost 5 bases. The CDR3: CASRGWTGNEKLFF. In DNA form, the CDR3 reads TGTGCCAGCAGGGGTTGGACAGGGAATGAAAAACTGTTTTTT. Filled out from reference TRBV2 and TRBJ1-4, the complete variable domain reads EPEVTQTPSHQVTQMGQEVILRCVPISNHLYFYWYRQILGQKVEFLVSFYNNEISEKSEIFDDQFSVERPDGSNFTLKIRSTKLEDSAMYFCASRGWTGNEKLFFGSGTQLSVL.

CDR3 sequence: CAHDAGIIYEQYF. The CDR3 DNA sequence: TGTGCCCACGACGCGGGGATTATATACGAGCAGTACTTC. This chain uses TRBV30 with TRBJ2-7, with D maybe TRBD2 (6 bases). The CDR3 is made up of 13 amino acids. From germline, CDR1 is GTSNPN and CDR2 SVGIG (reference sequence). V was trimmed by 8 bases and J by 4 bases, leaving 18 bases between them.

The chain joins TRBV6-1 to TRBJ1-5; D is possibly TRBD1 (5 bases). V lost 2 bases, J lost 7 bases, and 15 bases lay in between. Looked up from germline, CDR1 is MNHNS and CDR2 is SASEGT. The CDR3 loop spans 15 amino acids. The CDR3, as DNA: TGTGCCAGCAGTGAATCAAGGGCAGGGAGGCAGCCCCAGCATTTT. It codes for CASSESRAGRQPQHF.

The chain joins TRBV27 to TRBJ1-2; 7 bases line up with TRBD1. CDR3 length: 13 amino acids. Germline loops: CDR1 MNHEY, CDR2 SMNVEV (reference sequence). The junction had 11 bases not matched to a gene; V was cut back by 8 bases and J by 8 bases. In DNA form, the CDR3 reads TGTGCCAGCTCTTTAGACAGGGTACAAGGCTACACCTTC. This codes for CASSLDRVQGYTF.

The rearrangement joins TRBV6-1 to TRBJ1-1; 9 bases agree with TRBD1. With 4 bases clipped from V and 3 bases from J, the junction kept 15 bases outside the gene matches. Germline assignment: CDR1 MNHNS and CDR2 SASEGT. CDR3 size: 18 residues. CDR3 in amino acids: CASSVQGARTGVDTEAFF. The DNA of the CDR3 is TGTGCCAGCAGTGTACAGGGGGCTAGAACGGGGGTTGACACTGAAGCTTTCTTT.

The V and J genes are TRBV2 and TRBJ2-1; D might be TRBD2 (6 bases). Germline V CDR1 and CDR2: SNHLY, FYNNEI. The V gene lost 3 bases and the J gene lost 7 bases, with 16 bases spanning the gap. The length of the CDR3 is 15 residues. The CDR3 is CASSERRDLWNEQFF. DNA of the CDR3: TGTGCCAGCAGTGAGCGGCGGGATTTATGGAATGAGCAGTTCTTC.

This clone was detected only once. The V gene is TRBV7-8, the J gene TRBJ2-2, with D perhaps matching TRBD2 (7 bases). Germline CDR1 is SGHVS and CDR2 is FQNEAQ. Deletions cut 4 bases from V and 1 base from J, with 13 bases between. The CDR3 runs to 16 residues. CDR3 region: CASSWGLAVNTGELFF. CDR3 bases: TGTGCCAGCAGCTGGGGGCTAGCGGTGAACACCGGGGAGCTGTTTTTT.

This clone was counted a few times. The chain links TRBV11-3 to TRBJ2-3; 13 nucleotides match TRBD2. Germline-derived CDR1 and CDR2 are SGHNT and YENEEA. V was clipped by 4 bases and J by 1 base; unmatched bases: 8. This CDR3 has 18 amino acids. The CDR3 reads CASSYPTSGRARTDTQYF. The CDR3 DNA reads as TGTGCCAGCAGCTATCCTACTAGCGGGAGGGCACGCACAGATACGCAGTATTTT.

V usage is TRBV19 and J usage is TRBJ2-1; a possible D gene is TRBD1 (5 bases). The CDR3 loop spans 14 amino acids. Germline CDR1 reads LNHDA; CDR2 reads SQIVND (reference sequence). Between the trimmed V and J ends, which lost 7 bases and 4 bases, there was a span of 14 bases. The CDR3 DNA follows: TGTGCCAGTACCGATATGACAGATTACAATGAGCAGTTCTTC. This encodes CASTDMTDYNEQFF.

The chain employs TRBV5-1 and TRBJ2-2; tentatively, D is TRBD1 (7 bases). The germline gives CDR1 SGHRS, CDR2 YFSETQ. CDR3 length: 15 residues. Between the trimmed V and J ends, which lost 0 bases and 6 bases, there was a span of 12 bases. This CDR3 reads CASSLAAGGSGELFF. The CDR3 DNA sequence: TGCGCCAGCAGCTTGGCGGCAGGGGGGTCCGGGGAGCTGTTTTTT.

The chain carries TRBV5-1 and TRBJ1-2; TRBD1 agrees at 7 bases. The CDR3 runs to 13 residues. Per the germline V gene, CDR1 is SGHRS and CDR2 is YFSETQ. V lost 4 bases and J lost 5; bases outside the gene matches: 5. The CDR3 spells CASSNPGGYGYTF. CDR3 sequence (DNA): TGCGCCAGCAGCAACCCAGGGGGGTATGGCTACACCTTC. Supplemented by reference TRBV5-1 and TRBJ1-2, the full variable domain reads KAGVTQTPRYLIKTRGQQVTLSCSPISGHRSVSWYQQTPGQGLQFLFEYFSETQRNKGNFPGRFSGRQFSNSRSEMNVSTLELGDSALYLCASSNPGGYGYTFGSGTRLTVV.

The chain couples TRBV2 to TRBJ1-5, with 8 nucleotides matching TRBD1. The CDR3 is made up of 14 amino acids. V trimming: 3 bases; J trimming: 7 bases; junction bases outside the gene matches: 5. Germline CDR1 is SNHLY and CDR2 is FYNNEI. For the CDR3, the DNA is TGTGCCAGCAGTGATCAGGGGGCTGGACAGCCCCAGCATTTT. The encoded protein is CASSDQGAGQPQHF.

This clone was seen a single time. The chain combines TRBV28 with TRBJ1-4, with 8 bases fitting TRBD1. Germline values: CDR1 MDHEN, CDR2 SYDVKM. The J segment lost 6 bases and the V segment lost 9 bases, leaving 12 bases of the junction unmatched. The CDR3 is made up of 15 amino acids. Here the CDR3 reads CASYNFGTGDEKLFF. The CDR3 DNA sequence: TGTGCCAGTTATAATTTTGGGACAGGTGATGAAAAACTGTTTTTT.

The V call is TRBV11-3, the J call TRBJ2-5; the D gene is possibly TRBD1 (5 bases). V was clipped by 5 bases and J by 8 bases, with 24 bases between them. From germline, CDR1 is SGHNT and CDR2 YENEEA. The CDR3 loop spans 16 amino acids. Here the CDR3 reads CASSISAAGNRGTQYF. The CDR3 coding sequence is TGTGCCAGCAGCATCAGTGCGGCAGGGAATCGTGGAACCCAGTACTTC.

The V and J genes are TRBV6-5 and TRBJ1-5, with D possibly being TRBD1 (6 bases). This CDR3 contains 15 residues. V was trimmed by 7 bases and J by 2 bases, leaving 15 bases between them. Germline V lookup: CDR1 MNHEY, CDR2 SVGAGI. In DNA, the CDR3 is TGTGCCAGCAAAGAGGGGGGAGGGGGCAATCAGCCCCAGCATTTT. As protein: CASKEGGGGNQPQHF.

This chain uses TRBV5-6 with TRBJ2-7, with D uncertain. In germline, CDR1 is SGHDT, CDR2 YYEEEE. The CDR3 is 12 amino acids. Deletions cut 3 bases from V and 6 bases from J, with 10 bases between. CDR3 loop: CASSYRRREQYV. In DNA, the CDR3 is TGTGCCAGCAGCTACAGACGTCGCGAGCAGTACGTC.

This clone was picked up one time. V is TRBV14 and J is TRBJ1-6, with D possibly TRBD1 on 5 matching bases. Trimming removed 5 bases at V and 0 bases at J, with 20 bases between. Per the germline V gene, CDR1 is SGHDN and CDR2 is FVKESK. The CDR3 is made up of 19 amino acids. CDR3 sequence: CASSSQVRGKSSYNSPLHF. CDR3 coding DNA: TGTGCCAGCAGCAGCCAAGTACGGGGGAAGAGCTCCTATAATTCACCCCTCCACTTT.

This chain links TRBV5-1 with TRBJ1-4; D ambiguous. There are 15 residues in the CDR3. Germline CDR1 and CDR2: SGHRS and YFSETQ. V shed 6 bases and J shed 2 bases, with 14 bases lying between them. CDR3 in DNA: TGCGCCAGCACCTCTCTTGGCAACACTAATGAAAAACTGTTTTTT. Its translation: CASTSLGNTNEKLFF.

For this clone: Other DNA sequences within the sample encode an identical CDR3. The rearrangement joins TRBV7-2 to TRBJ1-5; D is undetermined. Per germline, CDR1 SGHTA and CDR2 FQGNSA. V was clipped by 3 bases and J by 2 bases, with 5 bases between them. The CDR3 contains 13 residues. CDR3: CASSLRGNQPQHF. The CDR3 DNA follows: TGTGCCAGCAGCTTGCGGGGCAATCAGCCCCAGCATTTT.

V gene TRBV19 combines with J gene TRBJ2-5; weak D call: TRBD1 (5 bases). This CDR3 region has 16 residues. Germline V gives CDR1 LNHDA, CDR2 SQIVND (reference sequence). Trimming removed 4 bases at V and 0 bases at J, with 15 bases between. This CDR3 is CASSRGVTPNQETQYF. CDR3 nucleotides: TGTGCCAGTAGTAGGGGCGTTACGCCAAACCAAGAGACCCAGTACTTC.

The chain employs TRBV3-1 (or the pseudogene TRBV3-2) and TRBJ2-1, with 8 bases fitting TRBD2. This CDR3 is 18 amino acids long. V lost 2 bases and J lost 3; bases outside the gene matches: 12. Per germline, CDR1 LGHDT and CDR2 YNNKEL (reference sequence). The CDR3 DNA reads as TGTGCCAGCAGCCAATCGATCCCACGGACTAGCATCTACAATGAGCAGTTCTTC. Translating gives CASSQSIPRTSIYNEQFF.

In its sample, this clone was seen once. At one boundary the junction diverges from the germline segment, which might be a read error. This chain links TRBV3-1 (or the pseudogene TRBV3-2) with TRBJ1-1; a weak D match, TRBD1 (6 bases). The CDR3 extends over 14 amino acids. Germline loops: CDR1 LGHDT, CDR2 YNNKEL (reference sequence). In nucleotides, the CDR3 is TGTGCCAGCAACCAACACGCAGGGGACACTGAAGCTTTCTTT. This translates into CASNQHAGDTEAFF.

This rearrangement joins TRBV6-4 to TRBJ1-2; D gene unclear. Trimming pared 2 bases from V and 8 bases from J, leaving 9 bases between. Germline V gene data show CDR1 as MRHNA and CDR2 as SNTAGT. The CDR3 consists of 12 residues. The CDR3 region has the DNA TGTGCCAGCAGTGACCCTGTGTCGGGCTACACCTTC. It specifies CASSDPVSGYTF.

This clone has a handful of counts. The chain employs TRBV19 and TRBJ1-2; perhaps TRBD1 as D (5 bases). Germline-derived CDR1 and CDR2 are LNHDA and SQIVND (reference sequence). The CDR3 is 15 amino acids. V lost 5 bases and J 0 bases, leaving 13 bases between the germline ends. CDR3 nucleotides: TGTGCCAGTAGTCATCTGACAGCGCCTAACTATGGCTACACCTTC. It encodes CASSHLTAPNYGYTF.